A selection of T cell receptor beta chains follows, all from one sample in a study of siplizumab effects on memory and regulatory T cells. Repertoires were generated with immunoSEQ multiplex PCR, while TCRdb's copy carries only in-frame clones and drops some. The top ten clones hold 20% to 25% of a sample with about 26,000 clones, approximately 80% of them seen once. Sequencing was done on a sample of memory CD4+ T cells sorted from blood. Every receptor here comes from a human donor in good health. The CDR3 runs from the conserved cysteine through the conserved F or W. D genes are given only for firm matches. Only part of the rows carry a size: once, few, many, or a class if the clone is expanded.

j_call | v_call | clone_size | d_call | cdr3_nt | cdr3_aa
TRBJ2-7 | TRBV28 | NA | NA | TGTGCCGGCCAAGGCGGAGATAGCTCCTACGAGCAGTACTTC | CAGQGGDSSYEQYF
TRBJ2-7 | TRBV19 | NA | TRBD2 | TGTGCCAGTAGTCCTAGCGGGAGGGCCTACGAGCAGTACTTC | CASSPSGRAYEQYF
TRBJ2-6 | TRBV9 | NA | NA | TGTGCCAGCAGCGTAAGTAGGTTTGGCGGGGCCAACGTCCTGACTTTC | CASSVSRFGGANVLTF
TRBJ1-2 | TRBV18 | NA | NA | TGTGCCAGCTCACCCGGCGGTAACTATGGCTACACCTTC | CASSPGGNYGYTF
TRBJ1-1 | TRBV18 | NA | NA | TGTGCCAGCTCACCACTAGTGGGTAACGGTGAAGCTTTCTTT | CASSPLVGNGEAFF
TRBJ1-1 | TRBV2 | NA | NA | TGTGCCAGCAGTAGACAGAGTAGAACTGAAGCTTTCTTT | CASSRQSRTEAFF
TRBJ2-4 | TRBV5-1 | NA | TRBD1 | TGCGCCAGCAGCCGTTCCCCCCCGACAGGGGAGAGTAACATTCAGTACTTC | CASSRSPPTGESNIQYF
TRBJ2-5 | TRBV30 | NA | NA | TGTGCCTGGAGTGTGGGGCAGGCAGGGATGGAGACCCAGTACTTC | CAWSVGQAGMETQYF
TRBJ2-1 | TRBV20-1 | NA | NA | TGCAGTGCAGCGGTAGGGGAGCAGTTCTTC | CSAAVGEQFF
TRBJ1-1 | TRBV2 | once | NA | TGTGCCAGCAGTGAAGCGTGGAAGGGACGGATGAACACTGAAGCTTTCTTT | CASSEAWKGRMNTEAFF
TRBJ2-7 | TRBV5-1 | NA | TRBD2 | TGCGCCAGCAGCTTCCGCGGATCGACTAGCGGGCCTTTCTTCGAGCAGTACTTC | CASSFRGSTSGPFFEQYF
TRBJ1-5 | TRBV28 | NA | NA | TGTGCCAGCAGTTTAGATAGGGTGGGGAATCAGCCCCAGCATTTT | CASSLDRVGNQPQHF
TRBJ2-7 | TRBV7-2 | few | NA | TGTGCCAGCAGCTTAGCGGTGCCCGACGAGCAGTACTTC | CASSLAVPDEQYF
TRBJ1-5 | TRBV28 | NA | NA | TGTGCCACCTTTCAGGGACCGACCAATCAGCCCCAGCATTTT | CATFQGPTNQPQHF
TRBJ2-1 | TRBV19 | NA | NA | TGTGCCAGTAGTAGGGCCAGCGGACACTACTACAATGAGCAGTTCTTC | CASSRASGHYYNEQFF
TRBJ1-5 | TRBV19 | NA | TRBD1 | TGTGCCAGTAGTACCTGGACAGGGGGGACTCAGCCCCAGCATTTT | CASSTWTGGTQPQHF
TRBJ2-7 | TRBV5-4 | NA | TRBD2 | TGTGCCAGCAACGTCGCGGGAGTCTCCTACGAGCAGTACTTC | CASNVAGVSYEQYF
TRBJ1-2 | TRBV7-1 | NA | NA | TGTGCCAGCAGCCCGCGTAGTCACGGAAAGACCTATGGCTACACCTTC | CASSPRSHGKTYGYTF
TRBJ1-2 | TRBV27 | NA | TRBD1 | TGTGCCAGCAGTTTATCGGGGTCAGCGGGACAGACCTATGGCTACACCTTC | CASSLSGSAGQTYGYTF
TRBJ2-3 | TRBV29-1 | NA | NA | TGCAGCGTGGGACACACTATTAGCACAGATACGCAGTATTTT | CSVGHTISTDTQYF
TRBJ2-5 | TRBV6-5 | NA | NA | TGTGCCAGCAGTTACAACGGGGGCTGGGAGACCCAGTACTTC | CASSYNGGWETQYF
TRBJ2-3 | TRBV6-6 | NA | TRBD2 | TGTGCCAGCAGCCGGACTAGCGGCACAGATACGCAGTATTTT | CASSRTSGTDTQYF
TRBJ2-5 | TRBV7-2 | once | NA | TGTGCCAGCAGCTTAGCCAGGGTGGAGACCCAGTACTTC | CASSLARVETQYF
TRBJ1-1 | TRBV13 | NA | TRBD1 | TGTGCCAGCAGCTTAGCCAGACAGGGGAGAATTGGGCTTAACACTGAAGCTTTCTTT | CASSLARQGRIGLNTEAFF
TRBJ1-1 | TRBV4-2 | NA | NA | TGTGCCAGCAGCCCTAATTTAAGGGGGACAAAAAACACTGAAGCTTTCTTT | CASSPNLRGTKNTEAFF
TRBJ1-2 | TRBV6-5 | NA | NA | TGTGCCAGCAGTTACGATCGGGGCCTGGGAGGCTACACCTTC | CASSYDRGLGGYTF
TRBJ2-3 | TRBV9 | few | TRBD2 | TGTGCCAGCAGCGTAATTCTCGGCGGGGAGGGGACAGATACGCAGTATTTT | CASSVILGGEGTDTQYF
TRBJ2-2 | TRBV2 | once | NA | TGTGCCAGCAGTGAAGCGCTTACAGGAGCTGGCGGGGAGCTGTTTTTT | CASSEALTGAGGELFF
TRBJ2-2 | TRBV15 | NA | NA | TGTGCCACCAGCAGGTACAGGGAGACCGGGGAGCTGTTTTTT | CATSRYRETGELFF
TRBJ1-2 | TRBV6-6 | once | NA | TGTGCCAGCAGTTATAACGGCCCTGGAAGTGGCTACACCTTC | CASSYNGPGSGYTF
TRBJ1-3 | TRBV29-1 | NA | TRBD1 | TGCAGCGCACTCCCTCGACAGGGTGGTGGCATATATTTT | CSALPRQGGGIYF
TRBJ2-7 | TRBV19 | NA | TRBD2 | TGTGCCAGTAGGGAGAGGCAAAGCGGGAGGAGCGCCTACGAGCAGTACTTC | CASRERQSGRSAYEQYF
TRBJ1-1 | TRBV4-1 | NA | NA | TGCGCCAGCAGCCAAGTCCCCTGGCAGAGGAACACTGAAGCTTTCTTT | CASSQVPWQRNTEAFF
TRBJ1-2 | TRBV6-5 | few | NA | TGTGCCAGCAGTTACTCGAGAGGGTATGGCTACACCTTC | CASSYSRGYGYTF
TRBJ2-1 | TRBV10-3 | few | TRBD2 | TGTGCCATCAGTGTCCAGCGGGAGCTCAATGAGCAGTTCTTC | CAISVQRELNEQFF
TRBJ1-3 | TRBV7-2 | NA | TRBD1 | TGTGCCAGCAGCCCTAGACAGGGGCTGATTTACGGAAACACCATATATTTT | CASSPRQGLIYGNTIYF
TRBJ2-2 | TRBV9 | NA | NA | TGTGCCAGCAGCGTAGTCCAGGGAGCCGGGGAGCTGTTTTTT | CASSVVQGAGELFF
TRBJ2-2 | TRBV7-2 | few | NA | TGTGCCAGCAGCAAGACCCAGGGGAGTTTTTCCGGGGAGCTGTTTTTT | CASSKTQGSFSGELFF
TRBJ1-5 | TRBV15 | few | NA | TGTGCCACCAGCAGAGAGTCCCTCGGGACCAGATATCAGCCCCAGCATTTT | CATSRESLGTRYQPQHF
TRBJ1-5 | TRBV7-8 | NA | TRBD1 | TGTGCCAGCAGCATGGACAGGGCGAATCAGCCCCAGCATTTT | CASSMDRANQPQHF
TRBJ2-4 | TRBV10-3 | NA | TRBD2 | TGTGCCATCAGCCTAGCGGGTACAAACATTCAGTACTTC | CAISLAGTNIQYF
TRBJ2-4 | TRBV28 | NA | NA | TGTGCCAGCAGTGAGGGGGGGCAAAACATTCAGTACTTC | CASSEGGQNIQYF
TRBJ2-1 | TRBV2 | NA | NA | TGTGCCAGCGGTCGAGGGAGCTCCTACAATGAGCAGTTCTTC | CASGRGSSYNEQFF
TRBJ2-1 | TRBV10-3 | NA | NA | TGTGCCATCAGCCTGGGGGACAATGAGCAGTTCTTC | CAISLGDNEQFF
TRBJ2-5 | TRBV5-8 | once | TRBD1 | TGTGCCAGCAGCACCCGACAGGGCCAAGAGACCCAGTACTTC | CASSTRQGQETQYF
TRBJ1-2 | TRBV5-1 | NA | NA | TGCGCCAGCAGCTCCGGACAACTTAACTATGGCTACACCTTC | CASSSGQLNYGYTF
TRBJ2-7 | TRBV19 | NA | TRBD1 | TGTGCCAGTAGTAAATCGGGACAGGGGGCGTTCGAGCAGTACTTC | CASSKSGQGAFEQYF
TRBJ2-6 | TRBV5-1 | NA | TRBD1 | TGCGCCAGCAGTTTGACCTTCGGACAGGGTTCTGGGGCCAACGTCCTGACTTTC | CASSLTFGQGSGANVLTF
TRBJ1-6 | TRBV6-1 | once | NA | TGTGCCAGCAGTGAATGGCACCATAATAATTCACCCCTCCACTTT | CASSEWHHNNSPLHF